This T cell receptor beta chain is drawn from a study of T-cell memory formation after mild COVID-19. Overall study findings and caveats: Among clones contracting day 15 to 85, CD4/CD8 was balanced, whereas later expanders leaned CD4+.

V was shortened by 0 bases and J by 0 bases, with 8 bases between the two germline ends. The CDR3 length is 15 residues. Per the germline V gene, CDR1 is SGDLS and CDR2 is YYNGEE. Comment on this clonotype: Its antigen is not identified.

TCRdb re-analysed the 5' RACE reads in MiXCR, keeping a single row per CDR3 protein. Here the sample spans around 300,000 distinct CDR3 sequences, over 15% being singletons. The origin of this receptor is a man aged 18-30 years who had mild COVID-19 (a few samples of this study predate the infection). Cell type and time point are not known. V and J are TRBV9 and TRBJ2-3; D may correspond to TRBD1 or TRBD2 (5 bases each). Sequencing was carried out using PBMCs or a T cell subset sorted from them (not recorded which). This CDR3 is CASSVGGESTDTQYF. The DNA for the CDR3 is TGTGCCAGCAGCGTAGGAGGGGAGAGCACAGATACGCAGTATTTT.